Presented here are 7 T cell receptor beta chains from one specimen sequenced in a study of blood T cell repertoires in COVID-19. Here immunoSEQ multiplex PCR was the method, and the copy in TCRdb shows in-frame clones only, minus some. The sample consists of nearly 350,000 clones, roughly 86% of them appearing once. The sample consisted of peripheral blood. The receptors stem from a woman in her 70s with COVID-19, enrolled during active disease.

This clone has only one observation. The CDR3 is CASSINSGPIDGYTF. The CDR3 nucleotides read TGTGCCAGTAGTATAAACAGTGGGCCCATCGATGGCTACACCTTC. The rearrangement uses TRBV19 and TRBJ1-2; D gene ambiguous. Trimming removed 2 bases from V and 6 bases from J, with 16 bases in between. The CDR3 sequence is 15 residues long. Germline CDR1 and CDR2: LNHDA and SQIVND (reference sequence).

The V and J genes are TRBV2 and TRBJ2-7; 9 bases match TRBD1. There are 12 residues in the CDR3. Germline V CDR1 and CDR2: SNHLY, FYNNEI. With 7 bases clipped from V and 3 bases from J, the junction kept 1 base outside the gene matches. The CDR3 sequence: CASTTGGYEQYF. The CDR3 nucleotides are TGTGCCAGCACGACAGGGGGCTACGAGCAGTACTTC.

This clone occurred a few times. The J gene is TRBJ2-1, the V gene TRBV2, with 8 bases matching TRBD1. V dropped 4 bases and J dropped 4; count of bases not matched to a gene: 3. CDR3 length: 14 residues. Germline assignment: CDR1 SNHLY and CDR2 FYNNEI. The CDR3 DNA reads TGTGCCAGCAGTGGGAGGACAGGGTACAATGAGCAGTTCTTC. Encoded protein: CASSGRTGYNEQFF.

The chain is built from TRBV6-1 and TRBJ1-5, with 7 positions matching TRBD1. The ends lost 1 base at V and 2 bases at J; junction bases unmatched: 2. The V gene's germline CDR1 is MNHNS and CDR2 SASEGT. This CDR3 region has 15 residues. The CDR3 DNA sequence: TGTGCCAGCAGTGAAGACAGGGGTGGCAATCAGCCCCAGCATTTT. Its translation: CASSEDRGGNQPQHF.

V gene TRBV28 combines with J gene TRBJ1-1; D uncertain. Trimming pared 10 bases from V and 3 bases from J, leaving 12 bases between. Germline CDR1 reads MDHEN; CDR2 reads SYDVKM. CDR3 length: 12 amino acids. CDR3 region: CAISVRDTEAFF. The CDR3 DNA is TGTGCCATCTCGGTCCGGGACACTGAAGCTTTCTTT.

The genes are TRBV4-2 and TRBJ1-1; TRBD1 is a possible D gene (6 bases). This CDR3 has 16 residues. Germline values: CDR1 LGHNA, CDR2 YNFKEQ. Between the trimmed V and J ends, which lost 6 bases and 0 bases, there was a span of 17 bases. DNA for the CDR3: TGTGCCAGCAGTTTGAGTGGGGAGGGGGTGAACACTGAAGCTTTCTTT. Amino acid sequence: CASSLSGEGVNTEAFF.

The V and J genes are TRBV27 and TRBJ2-7; possibly TRBD1 for D (6 bases). V was trimmed by 6 bases and J by 1 base, leaving 10 bases between them. Germline V CDR1 and CDR2: MNHEY, SMNVEV (reference sequence). The CDR3 totals 13 residues. Here the CDR3 reads CASRQGFSYEQYF. The CDR3 DNA sequence: TGTGCCAGCAGACAGGGATTTTCCTACGAGCAGTACTTC.